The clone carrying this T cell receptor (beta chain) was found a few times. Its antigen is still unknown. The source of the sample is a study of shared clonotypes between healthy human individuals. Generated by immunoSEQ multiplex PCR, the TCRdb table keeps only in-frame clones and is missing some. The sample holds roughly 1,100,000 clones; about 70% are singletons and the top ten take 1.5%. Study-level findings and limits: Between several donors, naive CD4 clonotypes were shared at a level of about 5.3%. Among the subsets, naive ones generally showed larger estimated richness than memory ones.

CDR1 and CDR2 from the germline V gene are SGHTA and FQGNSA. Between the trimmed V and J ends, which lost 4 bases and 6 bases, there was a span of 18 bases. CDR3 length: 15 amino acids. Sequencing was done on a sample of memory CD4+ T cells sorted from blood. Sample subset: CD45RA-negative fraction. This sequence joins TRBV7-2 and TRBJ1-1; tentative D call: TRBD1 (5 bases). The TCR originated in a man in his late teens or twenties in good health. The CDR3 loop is CASSSWAGPGAEAFF. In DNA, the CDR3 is TGTGCCAGCAGCTCTTGGGCGGGGCCGGGGGCTGAAGCTTTCTTT.